The rows below give T cell receptor beta chains drawn from one sample of a study of cytomegalovirus exposure and HLA in healthy donors. Measured with immunoSEQ multiplex PCR; TCRdb has only the in-frame clones, and not every one. The sample carries about 260,000 clones, approximately 85% recorded once. Sample: PBMCs. These receptors all stem from a woman between 40 and 55 years old in good health and CMV-seropositive. Both conserved end residues are part of each CDR3. The D gene is left open where the match is weak. Some rows have no size entry. The others give once, few or many, or a class for an expanded clone.

>NA|TRBV29-1|TRBJ2-3|NA|13
CSVTGEWTDTQYF
TGCAGCGTTACGGGGGAATGGACAGATACGCAGTATTTT
>TRBD2|TRBV7-8|TRBJ2-4|NA|19
CASSILAGKPLGAKNIQYF
TGTGCCAGCAGCATACTAGCGGGGAAACCGTTGGGAGCCAAAAACATTCAGTACTTC
>TRBD1|TRBV30|TRBJ1-5|NA|14
CAWSGTAKGQPQHF
TGTGCCTGGAGCGGGACAGCAAAGGGTCAGCCCCAGCATTTT
>NA|TRBV2|TRBJ2-2|once|13
CASRFGGTGELFF
TGTGCCAGCAGATTCGGGGGCACCGGGGAGCTGTTTTTT
>TRBD2|TRBV6-5|TRBJ2-3|NA|14
CASRTSGRVDTQYF
TGTGCCAGCAGGACTAGCGGGAGGGTAGATACGCAGTATTTT
>NA|TRBV11-2|TRBJ1-3|NA|14
CASSFLSPGNTIYF
TGTGCCAGCAGCTTTCTAAGTCCTGGAAACACCATATATTTT
>TRBD1|TRBV15|TRBJ1-1|NA|15
CATSRVRDRAPEAFF
TGTGCCACCAGCAGAGTCCGGGACAGGGCTCCTGAAGCTTTCTTT
>NA|TRBV27|TRBJ2-7|few|14
CASSPRGILYEQYF
TGTGCCAGCAGCCCCAGGGGAATCCTCTACGAGCAGTACTTC
>NA|TRBV28|TRBJ1-2|NA|11
CATLSNYGYTF
TGTGCCACCTTATCTAACTATGGCTACACCTTC
>NA|TRBV5-4|TRBJ2-3|NA|15
CASTIGVGGSDTQYF
TGTGCCAGCACCATTGGGGTAGGAGGATCAGATACGCAGTATTTT